Listed below are T cell receptor beta chains from one sample, sequenced in a study of early T cells in non-severe SARS-CoV-2 infection. MiXCR was run by TCRdb on the 5' RACE reads, yielding one entry per CDR3 protein. The sample consists of over 50,000 distinct CDR3 sequences, around 14% of them appearing once. The material was whole blood, obtained at baseline. These receptors were collected from an adult who was a healthcare worker with PCR-confirmed SARS-CoV-2 infection or an uninfected control (not recorded which). CDR3s leave out the opening cysteine and the closing phenylalanine or tryptophan.

j_gene,len,v_gene,CDR3aa
TRBJ1-5,14,TRBV12-3/TRBV12-4,ASSSPGQGPNQPQH
TRBJ2-7,11,TRBV27,ASSSLAGYEQY
TRBJ2-1,13,TRBV4-2,ASSQEAGAHNEQF
TRBJ2-3,12,TRBV7-3,ASSFAGSTDTQY
TRBJ1-4,12,TRBV6-5,ASRIQGSNEKLF
TRBJ2-7,15,TRBV24-1,ATSDRAHITISYEQY
TRBJ2-2,15,TRBV4-1,ATTDEAGGPSTGELF
TRBJ1-2,12,TRBV7-2,ASIEAPRSGGYT
TRBJ2-2,13,TRBV28,AISESGRAGGELF
TRBJ2-1,10,TRBV10-3,AIRPGGNEQF
TRBJ2-7,12,TRBV20-1,SARVRGQLYEQY